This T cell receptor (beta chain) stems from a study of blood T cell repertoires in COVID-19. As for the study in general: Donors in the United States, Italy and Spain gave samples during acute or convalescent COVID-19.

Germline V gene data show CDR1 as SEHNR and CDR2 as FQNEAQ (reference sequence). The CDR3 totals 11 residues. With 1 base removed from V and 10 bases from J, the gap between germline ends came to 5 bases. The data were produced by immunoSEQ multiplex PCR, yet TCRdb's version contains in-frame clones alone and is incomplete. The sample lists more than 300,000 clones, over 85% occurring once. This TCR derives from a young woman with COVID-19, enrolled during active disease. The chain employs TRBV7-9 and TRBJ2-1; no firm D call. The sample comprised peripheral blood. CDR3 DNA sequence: TGTGCCAGCAGCTTAGATCCAGAGCAGTTCTTC. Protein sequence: CASSLDPEQFF.